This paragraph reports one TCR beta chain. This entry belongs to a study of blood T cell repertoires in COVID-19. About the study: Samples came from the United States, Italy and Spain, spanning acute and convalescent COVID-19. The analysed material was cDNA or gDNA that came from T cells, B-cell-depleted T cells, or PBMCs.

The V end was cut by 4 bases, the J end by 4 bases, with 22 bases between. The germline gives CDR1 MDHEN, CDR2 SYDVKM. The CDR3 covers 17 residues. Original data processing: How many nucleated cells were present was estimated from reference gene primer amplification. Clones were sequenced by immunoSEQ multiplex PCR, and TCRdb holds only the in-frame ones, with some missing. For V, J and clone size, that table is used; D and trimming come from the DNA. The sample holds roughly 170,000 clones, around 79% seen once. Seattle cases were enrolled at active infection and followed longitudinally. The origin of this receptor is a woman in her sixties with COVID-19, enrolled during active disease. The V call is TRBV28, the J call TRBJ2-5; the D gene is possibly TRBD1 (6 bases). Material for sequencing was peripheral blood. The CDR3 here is CASSSSLGGLVRETQYF. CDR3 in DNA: TGTGCCAGCAGTTCCAGCCTAGGGGGTCTCGTCCGAGAGACCCAGTACTTC.